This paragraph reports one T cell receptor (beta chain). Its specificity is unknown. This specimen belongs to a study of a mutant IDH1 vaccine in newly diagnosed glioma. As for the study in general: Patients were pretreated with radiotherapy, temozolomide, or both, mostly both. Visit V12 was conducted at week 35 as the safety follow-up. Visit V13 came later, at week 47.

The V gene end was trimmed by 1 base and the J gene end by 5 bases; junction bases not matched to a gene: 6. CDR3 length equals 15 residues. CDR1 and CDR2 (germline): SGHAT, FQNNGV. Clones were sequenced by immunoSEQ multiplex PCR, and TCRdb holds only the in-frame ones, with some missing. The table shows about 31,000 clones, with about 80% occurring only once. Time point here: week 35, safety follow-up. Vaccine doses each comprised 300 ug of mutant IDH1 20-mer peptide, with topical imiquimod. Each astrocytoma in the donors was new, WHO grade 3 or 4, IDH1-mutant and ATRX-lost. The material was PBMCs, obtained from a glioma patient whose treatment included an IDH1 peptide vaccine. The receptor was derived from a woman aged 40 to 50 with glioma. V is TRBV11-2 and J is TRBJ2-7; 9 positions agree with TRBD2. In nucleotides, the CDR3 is TGTGCCAGCAGCTTAGTTAGCGGGGGTACCCACGAGCAGTACTTC. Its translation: CASSLVSGGTHEQYF. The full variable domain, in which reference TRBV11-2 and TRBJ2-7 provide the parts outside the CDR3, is EAGVAQSPRYKIIEKRQSVAFWCNPISGHATLYWYQQILGQGPKLLIQFQNNGVVDDSQLPKDRFSAERLKGVDSTLKIQPAKLEDSAVYLCASSLVSGGTHEQYFGPGTRLTVT.